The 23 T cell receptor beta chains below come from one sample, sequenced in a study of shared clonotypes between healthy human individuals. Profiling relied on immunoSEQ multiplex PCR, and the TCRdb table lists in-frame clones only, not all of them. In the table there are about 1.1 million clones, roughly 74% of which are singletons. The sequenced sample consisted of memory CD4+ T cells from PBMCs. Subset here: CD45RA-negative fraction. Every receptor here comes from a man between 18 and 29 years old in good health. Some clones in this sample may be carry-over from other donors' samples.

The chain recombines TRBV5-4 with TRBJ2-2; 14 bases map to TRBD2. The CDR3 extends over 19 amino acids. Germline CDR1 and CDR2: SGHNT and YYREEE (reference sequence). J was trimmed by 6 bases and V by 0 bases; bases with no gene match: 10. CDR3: CASSLEGGLAGGQAGELFF. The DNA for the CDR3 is TGTGCCAGCAGCTTGGAGGGCGGACTAGCGGGAGGTCAGGCCGGGGAGCTGTTTTTT.

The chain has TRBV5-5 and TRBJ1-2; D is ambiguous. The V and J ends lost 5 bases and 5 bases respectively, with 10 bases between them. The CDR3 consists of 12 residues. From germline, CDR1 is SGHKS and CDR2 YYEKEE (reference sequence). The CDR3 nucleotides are TGTGCCAGCAGGTCCGTCCGATATGGCTACACCTTC. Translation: CASRSVRYGYTF.

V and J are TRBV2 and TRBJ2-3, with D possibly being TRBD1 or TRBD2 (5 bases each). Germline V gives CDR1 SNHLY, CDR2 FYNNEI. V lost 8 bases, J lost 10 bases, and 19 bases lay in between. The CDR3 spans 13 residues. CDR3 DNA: TGTGCCAGCCTACGGACGGAGATGGGGGCGCAGTATTTT. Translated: CASLRTEMGAQYF.

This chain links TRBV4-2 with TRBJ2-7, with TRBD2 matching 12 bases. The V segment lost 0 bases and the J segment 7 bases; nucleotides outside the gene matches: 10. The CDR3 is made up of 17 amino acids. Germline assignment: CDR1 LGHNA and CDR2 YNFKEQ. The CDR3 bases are TGTGCCAGCAGCCAAGAAAAAGTCCTAGCGGGAGGGAGAGAGCAGTACTTC. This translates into CASSQEKVLAGGREQYF.

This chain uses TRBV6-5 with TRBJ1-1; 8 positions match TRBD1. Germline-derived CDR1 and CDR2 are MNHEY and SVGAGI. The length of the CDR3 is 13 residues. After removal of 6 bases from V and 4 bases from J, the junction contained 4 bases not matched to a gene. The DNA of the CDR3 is TGTGCCAGCAGACAGGGGGTGGGCACTGAAGCTTTCTTT. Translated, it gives CASRQGVGTEAFF.

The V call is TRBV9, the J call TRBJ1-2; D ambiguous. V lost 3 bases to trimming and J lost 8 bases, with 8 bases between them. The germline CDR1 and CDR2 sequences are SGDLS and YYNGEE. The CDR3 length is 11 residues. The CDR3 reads CASSGARGYTF. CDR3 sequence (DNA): TGTGCCAGCAGCGGGGCAAGGGGCTACACCTTC.

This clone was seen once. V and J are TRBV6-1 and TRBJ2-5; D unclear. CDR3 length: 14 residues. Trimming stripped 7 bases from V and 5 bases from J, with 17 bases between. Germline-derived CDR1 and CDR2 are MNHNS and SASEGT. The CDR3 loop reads CASTTYGVGETQYF. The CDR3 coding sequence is TGTGCCAGCACAACTTACGGAGTGGGGGAGACCCAGTACTTC.

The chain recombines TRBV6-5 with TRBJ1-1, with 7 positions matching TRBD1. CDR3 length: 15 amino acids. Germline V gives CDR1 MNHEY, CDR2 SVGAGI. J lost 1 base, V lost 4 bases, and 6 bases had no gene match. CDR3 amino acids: CASSSYGDRNTEAFF. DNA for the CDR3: TGTGCCAGCAGTTCATACGGGGACAGGAACACTGAAGCTTTCTTT.

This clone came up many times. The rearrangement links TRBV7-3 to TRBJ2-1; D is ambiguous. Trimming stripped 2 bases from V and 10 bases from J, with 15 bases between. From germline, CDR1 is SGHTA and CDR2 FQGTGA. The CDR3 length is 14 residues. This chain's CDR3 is CASSLSPLVGEQFF. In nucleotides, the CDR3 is TGTGCCAGCAGCTTATCTCCCCTTGTGGGCGAGCAGTTCTTC. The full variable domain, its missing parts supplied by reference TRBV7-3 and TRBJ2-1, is GAGVSQTPSNKVTEKGKYVELRCDPISGHTALYWYRQSLGQGPEFLIYFQGTGAADDSGLPNDRFFAVRPEGSVSTLKIQRTERGDSAVYLCASSLSPLVGEQFFGPGTRLTVL.

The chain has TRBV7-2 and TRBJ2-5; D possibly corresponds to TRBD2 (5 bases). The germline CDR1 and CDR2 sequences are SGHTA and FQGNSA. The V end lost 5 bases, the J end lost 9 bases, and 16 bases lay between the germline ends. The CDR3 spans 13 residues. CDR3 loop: CASSPGSGTSQYF. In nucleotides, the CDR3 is TGTGCCAGCAGCCCCGGCAGCGGAACGTCCCAGTACTTC.

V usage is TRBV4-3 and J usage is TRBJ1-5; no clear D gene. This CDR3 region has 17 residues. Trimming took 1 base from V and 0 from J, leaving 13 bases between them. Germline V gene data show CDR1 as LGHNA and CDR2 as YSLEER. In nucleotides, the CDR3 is TGCGCCAGCAGCCAAGGGCGAGGGAATAATAGCAATCAGCCCCAGCATTTT. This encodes CASSQGRGNNSNQPQHF.

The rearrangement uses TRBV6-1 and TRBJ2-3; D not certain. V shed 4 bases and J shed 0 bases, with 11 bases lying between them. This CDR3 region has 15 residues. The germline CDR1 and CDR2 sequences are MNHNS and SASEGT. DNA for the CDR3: TGTGCCAGCAGTGTGTCAGCGCATAGCACAGATACGCAGTATTTT. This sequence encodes CASSVSAHSTDTQYF.

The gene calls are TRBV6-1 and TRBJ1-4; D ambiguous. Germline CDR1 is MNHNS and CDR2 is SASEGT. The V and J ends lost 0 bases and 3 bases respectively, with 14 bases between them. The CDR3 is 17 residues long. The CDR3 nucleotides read TGTGCCAGCAGTGAAGCGCGGTTCGGGGTCCCTAATGAAAAACTGTTTTTT. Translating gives CASSEARFGVPNEKLFF.

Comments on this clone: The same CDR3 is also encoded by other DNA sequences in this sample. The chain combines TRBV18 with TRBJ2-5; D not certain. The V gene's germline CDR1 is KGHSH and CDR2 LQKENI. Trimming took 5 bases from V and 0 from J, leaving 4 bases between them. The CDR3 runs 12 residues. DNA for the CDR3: TGTGCCAGCTCAGCCAACCAAGAGACCCAGTACTTC. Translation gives CASSANQETQYF.

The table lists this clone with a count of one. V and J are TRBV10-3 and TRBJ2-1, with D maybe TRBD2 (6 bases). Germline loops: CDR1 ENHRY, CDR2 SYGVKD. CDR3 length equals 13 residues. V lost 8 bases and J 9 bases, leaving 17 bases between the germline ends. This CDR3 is CAIEAGAEREQFF. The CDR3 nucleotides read TGTGCCATCGAAGCGGGCGCCGAACGTGAGCAGTTCTTC.

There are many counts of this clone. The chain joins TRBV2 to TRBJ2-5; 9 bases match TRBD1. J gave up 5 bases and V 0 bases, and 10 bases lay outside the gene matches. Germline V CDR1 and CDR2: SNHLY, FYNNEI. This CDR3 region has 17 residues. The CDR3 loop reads CASSEARTGGLRETQYF. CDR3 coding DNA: TGTGCCAGCAGTGAAGCGAGAACAGGGGGCCTGAGGGAGACCCAGTACTTC.

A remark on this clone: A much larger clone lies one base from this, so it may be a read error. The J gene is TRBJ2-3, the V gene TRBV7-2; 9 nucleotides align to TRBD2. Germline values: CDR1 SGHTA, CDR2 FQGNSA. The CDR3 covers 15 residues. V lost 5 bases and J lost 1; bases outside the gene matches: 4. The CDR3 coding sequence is TGTGCCAGCAGCCCCAGGACTAGCGGCACAGATACGCAGTATTTT. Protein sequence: CASSPRTSGTDTQYF.

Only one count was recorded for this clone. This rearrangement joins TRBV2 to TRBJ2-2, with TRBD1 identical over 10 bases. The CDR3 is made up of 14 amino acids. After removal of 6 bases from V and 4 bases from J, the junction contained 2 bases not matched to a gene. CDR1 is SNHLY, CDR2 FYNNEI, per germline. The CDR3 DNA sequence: TGTGCCAGCAGCTGGACAGGGGGCACCGGGGAGCTGTTTTTT. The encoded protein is CASSWTGGTGELFF.

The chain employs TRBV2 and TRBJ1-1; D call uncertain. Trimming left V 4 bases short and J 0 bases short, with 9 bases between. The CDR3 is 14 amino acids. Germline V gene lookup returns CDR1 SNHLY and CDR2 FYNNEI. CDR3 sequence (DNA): TGTGCCAGCAGTGGTAACAGACTGAACACTGAAGCTTTCTTT. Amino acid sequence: CASSGNRLNTEAFF.

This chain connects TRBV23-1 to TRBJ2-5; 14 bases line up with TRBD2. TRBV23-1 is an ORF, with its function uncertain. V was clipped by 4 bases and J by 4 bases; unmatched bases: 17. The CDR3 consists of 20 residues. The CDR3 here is CASSPPPIRLAGGPIETQYF. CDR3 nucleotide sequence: TGCGCCAGCAGTCCACCGCCAATAAGACTAGCGGGAGGGCCAATAGAGACCCAGTACTTC.

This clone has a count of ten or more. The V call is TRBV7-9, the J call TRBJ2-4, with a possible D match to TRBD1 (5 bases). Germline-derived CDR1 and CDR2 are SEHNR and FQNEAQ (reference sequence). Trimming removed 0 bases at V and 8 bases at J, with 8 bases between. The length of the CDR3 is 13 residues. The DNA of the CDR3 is TGTGCCAGCAGCTTAGCAGGGGATGACATTCAGTACTTC. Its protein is CASSLAGDDIQYF.

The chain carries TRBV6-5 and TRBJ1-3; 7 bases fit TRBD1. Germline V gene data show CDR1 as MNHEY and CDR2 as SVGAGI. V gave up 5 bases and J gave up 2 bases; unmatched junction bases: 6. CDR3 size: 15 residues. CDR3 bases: TGTGCCAGCAGTCCTTGGGGACAGACTGGAAACACCATATATTTT. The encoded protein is CASSPWGQTGNTIYF.

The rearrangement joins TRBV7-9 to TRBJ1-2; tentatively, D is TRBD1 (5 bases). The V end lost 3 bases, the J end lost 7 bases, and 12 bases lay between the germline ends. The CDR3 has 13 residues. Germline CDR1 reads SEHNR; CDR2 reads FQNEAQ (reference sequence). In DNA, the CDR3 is TGTGCCAGCAGCTTCCGGGACTTAAGTGGCTACACCTTC. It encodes CASSFRDLSGYTF.